This T cell receptor beta chain was obtained from a study of human T cells and chemical hapten exposure. Indicated time point: patch test 1, 2 weeks after DPC sensitization. Regarding treatment: therapeutic diphenylcyclopropenone sensitization with weekly scalp DPC. TCRdb re-analysed the RACE reads in MiXCR, keeping a single row per CDR3 protein. The data contain fewer than 400,000 distinct CDR3 sequences, approximately 6.3% of them singletons. V lost 2 bases and J lost 0, with 13 bases in between. Germline assignment: CDR1 MNHEY and CDR2 SVGEGT. This CDR3 is built from 16 residues. The chain links TRBV6-2 or TRBV6-3 to TRBJ1-2; D is undetermined. The clonotype comes from a woman in her late teens or twenties with alopecia areata. Some clones in this sample may be carry-over from other donors' samples. The sample in question was whole blood, obtained in connection with sensitization to the hapten diphenylcyclopropenone (DPC). CDR3 sequence: CASSYSSARANYGYTF. CDR3 sequence (DNA): TGTGCCAGCAGTTACAGCTCAGCGAGGGCTAACTATGGCTACACCTTC.